The 18 T cell receptor beta chains in this list originate from one sample, sequenced in a study of vaccination effects on CD4 cells after COVID-19. No antigen has been assigned to these receptors. Upon completion of around eleven days in culture, CD4+ T cells were isolated. Libraries were prepared by immunoSEQ multiplex PCR; TCRdb keeps only in-frame clonotypes and omits some of them. The sample records roughly 68,000 clones, 65% to 75% being singletons. The material was CD4+ T cells from PBMCs cultured without peptide, obtained before COVID-19 vaccination. Receptors originate from a human donor who had a prior SARS-CoV-2 infection.

J is TRBJ2-6 and V is TRBV7-3; the D call may be TRBD1 or TRBD2 (5 bases each). Trimming shortened V by 2 bases and J by 2 bases, and 10 bases separated the two germline ends. The germline V gene has CDR1 SGHTA and CDR2 FQGTGA. The CDR3 runs to 16 residues. The CDR3 DNA follows: TGTGCCAGCAGCTTACCCGGGACGGCTGGGGCCAACGTCCTGACTTTC. Protein sequence: CASSLPGTAGANVLTF.

The chain has TRBV28 and TRBJ2-1, with 10 bases that match TRBD2. CDR3 length equals 16 residues. V lost 7 bases to trimming and J lost 3 bases; unmatched junction nucleotides: 9. Germline loops: CDR1 MDHEN, CDR2 SYDVKM. For the CDR3, the DNA is TGTGCCAGCACCGCCTCTAGCGGGAGAAACTACAATGAGCAGTTCTTC. Amino acid sequence: CASTASSGRNYNEQFF.

V gene TRBV27 combines with J gene TRBJ1-5; D remains ambiguous. V dropped 2 bases and J dropped 6 bases, with 8 bases sitting between them. The CDR3 runs to 13 residues. CDR1 is MNHEY and CDR2 is SMNVEV in the germline V gene (reference sequence). The CDR3 here is CASSLEGLQPQHF. The CDR3 DNA sequence: TGTGCCAGCAGTTTAGAAGGGCTTCAGCCCCAGCATTTT.

The V call is TRBV5-1, the J call TRBJ2-7; 13 bases map to TRBD2. J lost 6 bases, V lost 5 bases, and 8 bases had no gene match. CDR3 length: 15 residues. The V gene's germline CDR1 is SGHRS and CDR2 YFSETQ. CDR3 loop: CASRRTSGRAGEQYF. CDR3 DNA: TGCGCCAGCAGACGCACTAGCGGGAGGGCCGGCGAGCAGTACTTC.

The chain combines TRBV27 with TRBJ2-1; possibly TRBD2 for D (6 bases). Per the germline V gene, CDR1 is MNHEY and CDR2 is SMNVEV (reference sequence). With 5 bases removed from V and 9 bases from J, the gap between germline ends came to 17 bases. The CDR3 covers 14 residues. In nucleotides, the CDR3 is TGTGCCAGCAGTACCTCAGCGGGTCACAGTGAGCAGTTCTTC. Translated, it gives CASSTSAGHSEQFF.

The J gene is TRBJ1-6, the V gene TRBV6-4, with TRBD1 as a possible D gene (5 bases). Trimming stripped 5 bases from V and 8 bases from J, with 13 bases between. The CDR3 runs to 14 residues. Looked up from germline, CDR1 is MRHNA and CDR2 is SNTAGT. The CDR3 loop reads CASSSGPGDSPLHF. CDR3 DNA: TGTGCCAGCAGTTCGGGACCGGGAGATTCACCCCTCCACTTT.

A few counts support this clone. The chain combines TRBV5-1 with TRBJ2-7; 7 bases agree with TRBD2. J gave up 2 bases and V 4 bases, and 3 bases lay outside the gene matches. This CDR3 comprises 13 residues. The germline CDR1 and CDR2 sequences are SGHRS and YFSETQ. Here the CDR3 DNA reads TGCGCCAGCAGCCTGACTAGCCCCTACGAGCAGTACTTC. This gives the protein CASSLTSPYEQYF.

V is TRBV10-3 and J is TRBJ2-5; 8 nucleotides align to TRBD2. This CDR3 is built from 16 residues. The junction had 9 bases not matched to a gene; V was cut back by 2 bases and J by 4 bases. Germline V lookup: CDR1 ENHRY, CDR2 SYGVKD. CDR3: CAISEARAGGLETQYF. The CDR3 bases are TGTGCCATCAGTGAGGCCAGGGCGGGAGGCTTAGAGACCCAGTACTTC.

The chain couples TRBV6-7 to TRBJ1-4, with no clear D. TRBV6-7 is an ORF; its function is uncertain. V lost 6 bases and J lost 7, with 12 bases in between. CDR3 length equals 13 residues. CDR3 sequence (DNA): TGTGCCAGCAGACGACTAGGGCGTGAAAAACTGTTTTTT. It yields the protein CASRRLGREKLFF.

This clone was seen a few times. This sequence joins TRBV7-9 and TRBJ2-5; no clear D. This CDR3 has 12 amino acids. Germline CDR1 is SEHNR and CDR2 is FQNEAQ (reference sequence). Trimming cost V 8 bases and J 1 base, with 8 bases left between them. Written as DNA, the CDR3 is TGTGCCAGCGGCCGGGTCCAAGAGACCCAGTACTTC. Translating it yields CASGRVQETQYF.

This chain uses TRBV7-6 with TRBJ2-3; D unclear. Trimming left V 1 base short and J 3 bases short, with 11 bases between. Germline V gene sequence: CDR1 SGHVS, CDR2 FNYEAQ. The CDR3 length is 15 residues. In nucleotides, the CDR3 is TGTGCCAGCAGCTTAGGTATGGTGGGGACAGATACGCAGTATTTT. It specifies CASSLGMVGTDTQYF.

This clone was picked up a small number of times. The V and J genes are TRBV7-8 and TRBJ2-7, with a possible D match to TRBD2 (5 bases). Between the trimmed V and J ends, which lost 0 bases and 4 bases, there was a span of 10 bases. Germline V CDR1 and CDR2: SGHVS, FQNEAQ. The CDR3 sequence is 14 residues long. This chain's CDR3 is CASSLAGVRYEQYF. The CDR3 DNA sequence: TGTGCCAGCAGCTTAGCCGGGGTACGGTACGAGCAGTACTTC.

This clone turned up a few times. This rearrangement joins TRBV19 to TRBJ2-6, with D perhaps given as TRBD1 or TRBD2 (5 bases each). The germline V gene encodes CDR1 LNHDA and CDR2 SQIVND (reference sequence). Deletions cut 1 base from V and 0 bases from J, with 16 bases between. The CDR3 covers 19 residues. The CDR3 region has the DNA TGTGCCAGTAGTATAGGTAGGGACGGAACTAGCTCTGGGGCCAACGTCCTGACTTTC. Translation: CASSIGRDGTSSGANVLTF. Drawing the rest from reference TRBV19 and TRBJ2-6, the complete variable domain is DGGITQSPKYLFRKEGQNVTLSCEQNLNHDAMYWYRQDPGQGLRLIYYSQIVNDFQKGDIAEGYSVSREKKESFPLTVTSAQKNPTAFYLCASSIGRDGTSSGANVLTFGAGSRLTVL.

This chain uses TRBV4-1 with TRBJ1-5; D is ambiguous. Germline CDR1 is MGHRA and CDR2 is YSYEKL. This CDR3 has 13 residues. V lost 4 bases and J lost 3, with 7 bases in between. Here the CDR3 reads CASSPFLNQPQHF. The CDR3 DNA reads as TGCGCCAGCAGCCCCTTCCTCAATCAGCCCCAGCATTTT.

CDR3 in DNA: TGTGCCAGCAGCTTTGGGCCCGGGACGAACTACGAGCAGTACTTC. Encoded protein: CASSFGPGTNYEQYF. This rearrangement joins TRBV5-6 to TRBJ2-7, with D perhaps matching TRBD1 or TRBD2 (5 bases each). Germline-derived CDR1 and CDR2 are SGHDT and YYEEEE. The CDR3 has 15 residues. V dropped 2 bases and J dropped 3 bases, with 15 bases sitting between them.

The DNA for the CDR3 is TGTGCCAGCAGCTCCGGATCGTGGGGGGCAAAGATCGAAAAACTGTTTTTT. Translated: CASSSGSWGAKIEKLFF. The chain combines TRBV11-3 with TRBJ1-4; tentatively, D is TRBD1 (6 bases). The CDR3 contains 17 residues. Trimming stripped 4 bases from V and 8 bases from J, with 23 bases between. The germline V gene encodes CDR1 SGHNT and CDR2 YENEEA. Full variable domain (outside the CDR3, taken from reference TRBV11-3 and TRBJ1-4): EAGVVQSPRYKIIEKKQPVAFWCNPISGHNTLYWYLQNLGQGPELLIRYENEEAVDDSQLPKDRFSAERLKGVDSTLKIQPAELGDSAVYLCASSSGSWGAKIEKLFFGSGTQLSVL.

The CDR3 loop reads CASSNRVYNEQFF. The CDR3 DNA follows: TGCGCCAGCAGCAACAGGGTTTACAATGAGCAGTTCTTC. The V gene is TRBV4-1, the J gene TRBJ2-1; D may be TRBD1 (6 bases). Germline loops: CDR1 MGHRA, CDR2 YSYEKL. The CDR3 has 13 amino acids. V was cut by 5 bases and J by 4 bases, with 9 bases left in between.

This rearrangement joins TRBV11-1 to TRBJ1-1; 9 bases map to TRBD1. There are 14 residues in the CDR3. Germline values: CDR1 SGHAT, CDR2 FQDESV (reference sequence). V trimming: 6 bases; J trimming: 5 bases; junction bases outside the gene matches: 7. The CDR3 spells CASSLQGALTEAFF. Here the CDR3 DNA reads TGTGCCAGCAGTTTACAGGGGGCGCTTACTGAAGCTTTCTTT.